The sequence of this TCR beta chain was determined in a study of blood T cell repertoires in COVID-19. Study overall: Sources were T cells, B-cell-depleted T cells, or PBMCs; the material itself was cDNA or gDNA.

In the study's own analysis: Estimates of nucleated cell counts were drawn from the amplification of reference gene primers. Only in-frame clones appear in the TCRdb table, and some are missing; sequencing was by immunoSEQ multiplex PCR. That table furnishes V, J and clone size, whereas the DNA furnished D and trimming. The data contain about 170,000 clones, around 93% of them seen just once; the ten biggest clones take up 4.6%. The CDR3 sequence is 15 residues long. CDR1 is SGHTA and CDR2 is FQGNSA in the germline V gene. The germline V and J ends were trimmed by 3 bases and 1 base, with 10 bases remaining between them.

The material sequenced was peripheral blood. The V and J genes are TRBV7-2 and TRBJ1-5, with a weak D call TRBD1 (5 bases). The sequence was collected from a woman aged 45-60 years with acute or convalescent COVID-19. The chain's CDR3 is CASSFEEGSNQPQHF. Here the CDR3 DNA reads TGTGCCAGCAGCTTTGAGGAGGGGAGCAATCAGCCCCAGCATTTT. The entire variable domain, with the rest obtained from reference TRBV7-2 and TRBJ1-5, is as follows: GAGVSQSPSNKVTEKGKDVELRCDPISGHTALYWYRQSLGQGLEFLIYFQGNSAPDKSGLPSDRFSAERTGGSVSTLTIQRTQQEDSAVYLCASSFEEGSNQPQHFGDGTRLSIL.